The next 20 T cell receptor beta chains were all read from a single sample in a study of T cells after yellow fever vaccination. TCRdb re-derived calls from the 5' RACE reads in MiXCR, one entry per CDR3 protein. The top ten hold over 15% of the sample, which has 350,000 to 550,000 distinct CDR3 sequences, around 20% seen once. Sequenced material: PBMCs, taken before the yellow fever booster vaccination. These receptors all stem from a young man who received the YFV17D yellow fever vaccine.

This clonotype was seen many times. The rearrangement links TRBV7-2 to TRBJ2-7; D may correspond to TRBD1 or TRBD2 (5 bases each). The germline gives CDR1 SGHTA, CDR2 FQGNSA. The CDR3 spans 14 residues. The V and J ends lost 2 bases and 8 bases respectively, with 16 bases between them. This CDR3 is CASSLTGWGTQQYV. The DNA of the CDR3 is TGTGCCAGCAGCTTAACAGGTTGGGGGACCCAGCAGTACGTC.

This clonotype has just a few counts. The chain links TRBV6-6 to TRBJ2-2; 7 nucleotides agree with TRBD2. The CDR3 sequence is 16 residues long. Germline CDR1 and CDR2: MNHNY and SVGAGI (reference sequence). Germline trimming cut 2 bases from V and 1 base from J; bases unmatched to any gene: 4. The CDR3 protein is CASSYLLAGNTGELFF. The CDR3 DNA reads as TGTGCCAGCAGTTACCTATTAGCGGGGAACACCGGGGAGCTGTTTTTT.

This clonotype occurred a few times. The V gene is TRBV7-9, the J gene TRBJ1-2; 7 bases line up with TRBD1. The CDR3 is 14 amino acids. CDR1 is SEHNR and CDR2 is FQNEAQ in the germline V gene (reference sequence). With 4 bases clipped from V and 6 bases from J, the junction kept 8 bases outside the gene matches. The CDR3 nucleotides are TGTGCCAGCAGCTCCTGGGAGGGGGCGCATGGCTACACCTTC. This translates into CASSSWEGAHGYTF. The whole variable domain, filled in from reference TRBV7-9 and TRBJ1-2, reads DTGVSQNPRHKITKRGQNVTFRCDPISEHNRLYWYRQTLGQGPEFLTYFQNEAQLEKSRLLSDRFSAERPKGSFSTLEIQRTEQGDSAMYLCASSSWEGAHGYTFGSGTRLTVV.

The table lists this clonotype with many counts. This chain connects TRBV9 to TRBJ2-3; D is unclear. Deletions cut 0 bases from V and 0 bases from J, with 2 bases between. Germline V gives CDR1 SGDLS, CDR2 YYNGEE. The CDR3 runs to 13 residues. For the CDR3, the DNA is TGTGCCAGCAGCGTAGTTAGCACAGATACGCAGTATTTT. Amino acids: CASSVVSTDTQYF.

This rearrangement joins TRBV4-3 to TRBJ2-1; the match to TRBD2 covers 9 bases. The CDR3 is made up of 16 amino acids. V dropped 0 bases and J dropped 8; count of bases not matched to a gene: 8. The germline gives CDR1 LGHNA, CDR2 YSLEER. CDR3 loop: CASSQDGAGGMDEQFF. In DNA, the CDR3 is TGCGCCAGCAGCCAAGATGGAGCGGGGGGAATGGATGAGCAGTTCTTC.

This chain uses TRBV3-1 with TRBJ2-5; D possibly corresponds to TRBD1 (6 bases). The CDR3 is 18 residues long. Germline CDR1 reads LGHDT; CDR2 reads YNNKEL (reference sequence). V was cut by 4 bases and J by 4 bases, with 25 bases left in between. CDR3 sequence: CASSPQGRVWGRGETQYF. The CDR3 DNA is TGTGCCAGCAGCCCTCAAGGTCGGGTCTGGGGCAGGGGAGAGACCCAGTACTTC.

This clonotype has more than one count but fewer than ten. One end of the junction does not line up with germline, which may come from a read error. The rearrangement joins TRBV6-6 to TRBJ2-1; either TRBD1 or TRBD2 may fit D (5 bases each). The CDR3 has 10 amino acids. Germline V gives CDR1 MNHNY, CDR2 SVGAGI (reference sequence). CDR3 DNA sequence: TGTGCCAGCGGGGGAGACGAGCGGTTCTTC. Translating gives CASGGDERFF.

This clonotype was detected only a few times. The gene calls are TRBV3-1 and TRBJ2-3; 7 bases are shared with TRBD2. V was pared by 0 bases and J by 9 bases, with 6 bases of the junction left unmatched. Germline V gene data show CDR1 as LGHDT and CDR2 as YNNKEL (reference sequence). This CDR3 has 14 residues. CDR3 residues: CASSQERVRGTQYF. CDR3 DNA: TGTGCCAGCAGCCAAGAGAGGGTGCGGGGGACGCAGTATTTT.

This clonotype has only a few counts. V is TRBV2 and J is TRBJ2-3; D unclear. The CDR3 totals 12 residues. The germline V gene encodes CDR1 SNHLY and CDR2 FYNNEI. V shed 2 bases and J shed 4 bases, with 4 bases lying between them. The CDR3, as DNA: TGTGCCAGCAGTGAATATGCAGATACGCAGTATTTT. This codes for CASSEYADTQYF.

This chain uses TRBV5-5 with TRBJ2-5; D unresolved. With 1 base removed from V and 2 bases from J, the gap between germline ends came to 12 bases. The CDR3 extends over 15 amino acids. Germline V gene data show CDR1 as SGHKS and CDR2 as YYEKEE (reference sequence). This chain's CDR3 is CASSLSPVSQETQYF. The CDR3 DNA follows: TGTGCCAGCAGCTTGTCACCCGTCAGTCAAGAGACCCAGTACTTC.

The chain is built from TRBV12-3 or TRBV12-4 and TRBJ2-3; 11 bases line up with TRBD1. The CDR3 has 15 residues. V was clipped by 6 bases and J by 3 bases; unmatched bases: 5. CDR3 DNA: TGTGCCAGCAGCCCGGGACAGGGGGGAACAGATACGCAGTATTTT. Its translation: CASSPGQGGTDTQYF.

This clonotype was found a few times. This chain connects TRBV5-1 to TRBJ1-1; TRBD1 might be the D (6 bases). Germline values: CDR1 SGHRS, CDR2 YFSETQ. Trimming took off 0 bases at V and 6 bases at J, with 15 bases between the two ends. The CDR3 contains 15 residues. CDR3 in amino acids: CASSLGHTGLPEAFF. In DNA, the CDR3 is TGCGCCAGCAGCTTGGGACACACAGGGTTGCCTGAAGCTTTCTTT.

This sequence joins TRBV7-2 and TRBJ2-5; 10 nucleotides agree with TRBD2. This CDR3 region has 16 residues. V trimming: 5 bases; J trimming: 6 bases; junction bases outside the gene matches: 12. Germline lookup yields CDR1 SGHTA and CDR2 FQGNSA. CDR3 sequence reads: CASSPRGTSVGKTQYF. Written as DNA, the CDR3 is TGTGCCAGCAGCCCAAGAGGGACTAGCGTCGGAAAGACCCAGTACTTC.

The rearrangement joins TRBV6-5 to TRBJ2-7, with 8 bases that match TRBD2. Germline CDR1 and CDR2: MNHEY and SVGAGI. Trimming took 6 bases from V and 1 from J; bases not matched to a gene: 8. CDR3 length: 15 residues. CDR3 sequence reads: CASRRGGGNSYEQYV. For the CDR3, the DNA is TGTGCCAGCAGGCGCGGCGGGGGGAATTCCTACGAGCAGTACGTC.

This clonotype has more than one count but fewer than ten. The chain employs TRBV5-1 and TRBJ2-6; 7 bases align to TRBD1. The junction had 10 bases not matched to a gene; V was cut back by 2 bases and J by 5 bases. CDR1 is SGHRS and CDR2 is YFSETQ in the germline V gene. The CDR3 is 17 amino acids. The CDR3 DNA is TGCGCCAGCAGCTTTCCGGGACAGTCTTCTAGGGCCAACGTCCTGACTTTC. Protein: CASSFPGQSSRANVLTF. Looking up the rest from reference TRBV5-1 and TRBJ2-6 gives the full variable domain: KAGVTQTPRYLIKTRGQQVTLSCSPISGHRSVSWYQQTPGQGLQFLFEYFSETQRNKGNFPGRFSGRQFSNSRSEMNVSTLELGDSALYLCASSFPGQSSRANVLTFGAGSRLTVL.

The rearrangement uses TRBV5-1 and TRBJ2-2; D may match TRBD1 or TRBD2 (6 bases each). V was clipped by 3 bases and J by 1 base, with 13 bases between them. The CDR3 loop spans 16 amino acids. CDR1 SGHRS and CDR2 YFSETQ come from the germline V gene. The CDR3 DNA sequence: TGCGCCAGCAGCTGGGCGGGACAAGGGAACACCGGGGAGCTGTTTTTT. It specifies CASSWAGQGNTGELFF.

V and J are TRBV29-1 and TRBJ1-2, with a weak D call TRBD1 (6 bases). The CDR3 has 12 residues. V dropped 6 bases and J dropped 6 bases, with 14 bases sitting between them. Germline V gives CDR1 SQVTM, CDR2 ANQGSEA. CDR3 sequence reads: CSVLWTADGYTF. CDR3 in DNA: TGCAGCGTCCTATGGACAGCCGATGGCTACACCTTC.

The V gene is TRBV12-3 or TRBV12-4, the J gene TRBJ1-1; no definite D call. The CDR3 is 13 residues long. Trimming took off 6 bases at V and 1 base at J, with 9 bases between the two ends. The CDR3 bases are TGTGCCAGCAGAGACACCTGGAACACTGAAGCTTTCTTT. Translation: CASRDTWNTEAFF.

The J gene is TRBJ2-5, the V gene TRBV11-3; either TRBD1 or TRBD2 may supply D (6 bases each). This CDR3 comprises 15 residues. Trimming removed 0 bases at V and 5 bases at J, with 13 bases between. Germline values: CDR1 SGHNT, CDR2 YENEEA. In DNA, the CDR3 is TGTGCCAGCAGCTTAGAACGGGGGCCAGGGGAGACCCAGTACTTC. Its translation is CASSLERGPGETQYF. Filled out from reference TRBV11-3 and TRBJ2-5, the complete variable domain reads EAGVVQSPRYKIIEKKQPVAFWCNPISGHNTLYWYLQNLGQGPELLIRYENEEAVDDSQLPKDRFSAERLKGVDSTLKIQPAELGDSAVYLCASSLERGPGETQYFGPGTRLLVL.

DNA for the CDR3: TGTGCCAGCAGCCAAGAAACCCCGGGCCAGCAGTACGTC. Amino acids: CASSQETPGQQYV. The V call is TRBV14, the J call TRBJ2-7; the D is unclear. V dropped 0 bases and J dropped 8 bases, with 11 bases sitting between them. Germline V lookup: CDR1 SGHDN, CDR2 FVKESK. The CDR3 totals 13 residues.